Presented here are 27 T cell receptor beta chains from one specimen sequenced in a study of blood T cell repertoires in COVID-19. The table came from immunoSEQ multiplex PCR; TCRdb's copy has only in-frame clones and leaves some out. Of over 350,000 clones in the sample, roughly 92% were seen once. The specimen was PBMCs or T cells enriched from blood (not recorded which). These receptors all stem from a woman between 40 and 50 years old who had been exposed to COVID-19.

The V and J genes are TRBV5-1 and TRBJ2-1, with TRBD2 matching over 8 bases. The J segment lost 5 bases and the V segment lost 5 bases, leaving 12 bases of the junction unmatched. Per the germline V gene, CDR1 is SGHRS and CDR2 is YFSETQ. The CDR3 has 16 residues. The CDR3 nucleotides read TGCGCCAGCAGTAAAGATACCGGGGGGGCCAACAATGAGCAGTTCTTC. It encodes CASSKDTGGANNEQFF.

The chain links TRBV13 to TRBJ1-2; TRBD1 agrees at 9 bases. Germline-derived CDR1 and CDR2 are PRHDT and FYEKMQ (reference sequence). J lost 2 bases, V lost 0 bases, and 4 bases had no gene match. The CDR3 runs 16 residues. The CDR3 loop reads CASSLGWDRENYGYTF. DNA of the CDR3: TGTGCCAGCAGCTTAGGATGGGACAGGGAGAACTATGGCTACACCTTC.

The chain recombines TRBV24-1 with TRBJ1-2; 9 bases line up with TRBD1. Trimming removed 1 base from V and 11 bases from J; junction bases left unmatched: 1. The germline gives CDR1 KGHDR, CDR2 SFDVKD. The CDR3 is made up of 12 amino acids. The CDR3 region is CATSDLDRGYTF. CDR3 bases: TGTGCCACCAGTGATTTAGACAGGGGGTACACCTTC.

V and J are TRBV2 and TRBJ1-5, with D unresolved. Trimming pared 3 bases from V and 1 base from J, leaving 7 bases between. The CDR3 is 14 residues long. Germline CDR1 and CDR2: SNHLY and FYNNEI. CDR3 region: CASSDGRSNQPQHF. In nucleotides, the CDR3 is TGTGCCAGCAGTGACGGCAGGAGCAATCAGCCCCAGCATTTT.

V gene TRBV3-1 (or the pseudogene TRBV3-2) combines with J gene TRBJ2-5, with 10 bases lining up with TRBD2. The J segment lost 7 bases and the V segment lost 4 bases, leaving 12 bases of the junction unmatched. Looked up from germline, CDR1 is LGHDT and CDR2 is YNNKEL (reference sequence). This CDR3 comprises 16 residues. CDR3 in amino acids: CASSPRGSGGAGTQYF. In DNA, the CDR3 is TGTGCCAGCAGCCCCCGCGGGAGCGGGGGGGCAGGGACCCAGTACTTC.

The chain combines TRBV10-2 with TRBJ2-4; D possibly corresponds to TRBD2 (6 bases). This CDR3 comprises 13 residues. The germline V gene encodes CDR1 WSHSY and CDR2 SAAADI. Deletions cut 4 bases from V and 5 bases from J, with 9 bases between. CDR3 sequence: CASSGRRENIQYF. The CDR3 nucleotides read TGCGCCAGCAGTGGAAGGAGGGAAAACATTCAGTACTTC.

The chain joins TRBV19 to TRBJ1-5; a weak D match, TRBD1 (5 bases). V shed 0 bases and J shed 6 bases, with 12 bases lying between them. The germline CDR1 and CDR2 sequences are LNHDA and SQIVND (reference sequence). This CDR3 has 15 residues. CDR3 sequence reads: CASSIEARVGQPQHF. The CDR3 coding sequence is TGTGCCAGTAGTATAGAGGCCAGGGTTGGTCAGCCCCAGCATTTT.

CDR3 bases: TGCGCCAGCGCGGCGGGGGTCTCCTATAATTCACCCCTCCACTTT. Protein: CASAAGVSYNSPLHF. V gene TRBV5-1 combines with J gene TRBJ1-6; D is possibly TRBD1 (5 bases). The CDR3 spans 15 residues. Germline V gene data show CDR1 as SGHRS and CDR2 as YFSETQ. Trimming removed 7 bases from V and 0 bases from J, with 11 bases in between.

The chain uses TRBV27 and TRBJ2-3; the D gene is possibly TRBD1 (5 bases). This CDR3 has 15 residues. The V gene's germline CDR1 is MNHEY and CDR2 SMNVEV (reference sequence). V was trimmed by 0 bases and J by 3 bases, leaving 10 bases between them. The CDR3 bases are TGTGCCAGCAGTTTATCCAGGGTTGTTACAGATACGCAGTATTTT. Residues: CASSLSRVVTDTQYF.

Here the CDR3 reads CASSLRGTGRPEAFF. For the CDR3, the DNA is TGTGCCAGCAGCTTGCGTGGGACAGGGAGACCTGAAGCTTTCTTT. The V and J genes are TRBV5-6 and TRBJ1-1, with 9 bases that match TRBD1. Germline lookup yields CDR1 SGHDT and CDR2 YYEEEE. The CDR3 is 15 residues long. The J segment lost 6 bases and the V segment lost 1 base, leaving 7 bases of the junction unmatched. Using reference TRBV5-6 and TRBJ1-1 for the parts outside the CDR3, the full variable domain is DAGVTQSPTHLIKTRGQQVTLRCSPKSGHDTVSWYQQALGQGPQFIFQYYEEEERQRGNFPDRFSGHQFPNYSSELNVNALLLGDSALYLCASSLRGTGRPEAFFGQGTRLTVV.

The genes are TRBV5-1 and TRBJ1-1; the D is unclear. Germline loops: CDR1 SGHRS, CDR2 YFSETQ. The V end lost 0 bases, the J end lost 1 base, and 7 bases lay between the germline ends. This CDR3 is 14 amino acids long. The CDR3 DNA reads as TGCGCCAGCAGCTTGGGCGTACCGAACACTGAAGCTTTCTTT. This translates into CASSLGVPNTEAFF.

This chain links TRBV13 with TRBJ2-1; TRBD2 matches 11 bases. Unmatched junction bases numbered 5, after V lost 3 bases and J lost 7 bases. The CDR3 extends over 15 amino acids. Germline V gene sequence: CDR1 PRHDT, CDR2 FYEKMQ (reference sequence). CDR3 in amino acids: CASSLVTSGRNEQFF. The CDR3 nucleotides read TGTGCCAGCAGCTTGGTCACTAGCGGGAGAAATGAGCAGTTCTTC. Supplemented by reference TRBV13 and TRBJ2-1, the full variable domain reads AAGVIQSPRHLIKEKRETATLKCYPIPRHDTVYWYQQGPGQDPQFLISFYEKMQSDKGSIPDRFSAQQFSDYHSELNMSSLELGDSALYFCASSLVTSGRNEQFFGPGTRLTVL.

The chain carries TRBV29-1 and TRBJ1-1; D is undetermined. The CDR3 consists of 14 residues. Trimming stripped 4 bases from V and 1 base from J, with 13 bases between. Looked up from germline, CDR1 is SQVTM and CDR2 is ANQGSEA. DNA for the CDR3: TGCAGCGTTGTTCTCCCGCAGCGGAACACTGAAGCTTTCTTT. Translated: CSVVLPQRNTEAFF.

The rearrangement joins TRBV5-1 to TRBJ1-1; D call uncertain. Germline V CDR1 and CDR2: SGHRS, YFSETQ. This CDR3 contains 13 residues. Trimming removed 4 bases at V and 4 bases at J, with 11 bases between. The CDR3, as DNA: TGCGCCAGCAGCGGCGGATCGGGCACTGAAGCTTTCTTT. It codes for CASSGGSGTEAFF.

The rearrangement joins TRBV27 to TRBJ2-7, with D tentatively TRBD1 (6 bases). Germline CDR1 is MNHEY and CDR2 is SMNVEV (reference sequence). CDR3 size: 16 residues. V dropped 0 bases and J dropped 7 bases, with 19 bases sitting between them. CDR3 protein: CASSLSMATGFREQYF. The CDR3 nucleotides read TGTGCCAGCAGTTTATCGATGGCCACAGGGTTTCGGGAGCAGTACTTC.

The gene calls are TRBV5-5 and TRBJ2-7; tentatively, D is TRBD1 (5 bases). Germline CDR1 is SGHKS and CDR2 is YYEKEE (reference sequence). This CDR3 is built from 14 residues. V lost 5 bases, J lost 3 bases, and 15 bases lay in between. The CDR3 bases are TGTGCCAGCAGTAGTACAGGCTTACTCTACGAGCAGTACTTC. Translated: CASSSTGLLYEQYF.

This clone was detected once. This chain uses TRBV7-9 with TRBJ1-1, with 7 bases that match TRBD1. Losses at the gene ends were 4 bases for V and 2 bases for J; bases not matched to a gene: 10. The CDR3 contains 16 residues. Germline V gene lookup returns CDR1 SEHNR and CDR2 FQNEAQ (reference sequence). CDR3: CASSSDRVVRNTEAFF. In DNA form, the CDR3 reads TGTGCCAGCAGCTCAGACAGGGTAGTAAGAAACACTGAAGCTTTCTTT. The full variable domain, completed using reference TRBV7-9 and TRBJ1-1, is DTGVSQNPRHKITKRGQNVTFRCDPISEHNRLYWYRQTLGQGPEFLTYFQNEAQLEKSRLLSDRFSAERPKGSFSTLEIQRTEQGDSAMYLCASSSDRVVRNTEAFFGQGTRLTVV.

Only one count was recorded for this clone. The chain combines TRBV24-1 with TRBJ1-4; 10 bases line up with TRBD1. The CDR3 has 21 amino acids. The V gene's germline CDR1 is KGHDR and CDR2 SFDVKD. V dropped 7 bases and J dropped 2; count of bases not matched to a gene: 21. The CDR3, as DNA: TGTGCCACCAGCCAAAAGCGCGGACTCGGGACAGGGGAGGGTACTAATGAAAAACTGTTTTTT. Its translation: CATSQKRGLGTGEGTNEKLFF.

The chain carries TRBV18 and TRBJ1-4; 10 bases are a match to TRBD1. V trimming: 4 bases; J trimming: 0 bases; junction bases outside the gene matches: 11. The CDR3 contains 19 residues. From germline, CDR1 is KGHSH and CDR2 LQKENI. CDR3 loop: CASSQRRQGAFATNEKLFF. In DNA, the CDR3 is TGTGCCAGCTCACAAAGGAGACAGGGGGCTTTTGCAACTAATGAAAAACTGTTTTTT.

The CDR3 loop reads CASSIDLSSSGNTIYF. The CDR3 region has the DNA TGTGCCAGTAGTATAGATCTGAGCTCCTCTGGAAACACCATATATTTT. The chain joins TRBV19 to TRBJ1-3, with D unclear. V was clipped by 0 bases and J by 0 bases, with 9 bases between them. Germline V gives CDR1 LNHDA, CDR2 SQIVND (reference sequence). The CDR3 totals 16 residues.

V is TRBV7-3 and J is TRBJ1-1; tentative D call: TRBD1 (6 bases). Trimming shortened V by 3 bases and J by 2 bases, and 7 bases separated the two germline ends. The CDR3 sequence is 13 residues long. Germline V gene lookup returns CDR1 SGHTA and CDR2 FQGTGA. The CDR3 coding sequence is TGTGCCAGCAGCTTGGACAGTAACACTGAAGCTTTCTTT. Encoded protein: CASSLDSNTEAFF.

The V gene is TRBV30, the J gene TRBJ2-7; 15 bases are a match to TRBD2. The CDR3 runs to 15 residues. Germline-derived CDR1 and CDR2 are GTSNPN and SVGIG (reference sequence). V lost 4 bases, J lost 4 bases, and 5 bases stayed unmatched. The CDR3 DNA reads as TGTGCCTGGAAATCCGGGACTAGCGGGAGGTACGAGCAGTACTTC. It is translated as CAWKSGTSGRYEQYF. Using reference TRBV30 and TRBJ2-7 for the parts outside the CDR3, the full variable domain is SQTIHQWPATLVQPVGSPLSLECTVEGTSNPNLYWYRQAAGRGLQLLFYSVGIGQISSEVPQNLSASRPQDRQFILSSKKLLLSDSGFYLCAWKSGTSGRYEQYFGPGTRLTVT.

V gene TRBV14 combines with J gene TRBJ2-7; 7 nucleotides line up with TRBD1. The V and J ends lost 0 bases and 2 bases, in that order; junction bases with no gene match: 4. Germline values: CDR1 SGHDN, CDR2 FVKESK. The CDR3 has 15 residues. CDR3 coding DNA: TGTGCCAGCAGCCAAGAGGGTCAGGGGGCCTACGAGCAGTACTTC. This codes for CASSQEGQGAYEQYF.

The chain uses TRBV6-6 and TRBJ2-7, with D perhaps matching TRBD2 (6 bases). The V and J ends lost 2 bases and 0 bases respectively, with 11 bases between them. Germline values: CDR1 MNHNY, CDR2 SVGAGI (reference sequence). This CDR3 contains 15 residues. The CDR3 nucleotides read TGTGCCAGCAGTTACCTCCGGGGGAGCTCCTACGAGCAGTACTTC. Translating it yields CASSYLRGSSYEQYF.

The chain couples TRBV30 to TRBJ1-6, with D uncertain. The CDR3 contains 14 residues. The V end lost 3 bases, the J end lost 13 bases, and 19 bases lay between the germline ends. Germline V gene data show CDR1 as GTSNPN and CDR2 as SVGIG (reference sequence). The CDR3, as DNA: TGTGCCTGGAGCAACCCCTCTCAGTCACGCCCCCTCCACTTT. It codes for CAWSNPSQSRPLHF.

This clone was observed a single time. The chain couples TRBV9 to TRBJ1-2, with a tentative D call TRBD1 (5 bases). CDR3 size: 14 residues. Germline V lookup: CDR1 SGDLS, CDR2 YYNGEE. The V end lost 0 bases, the J end lost 8 bases, and 14 bases lay between the germline ends. CDR3 sequence reads: CASSVGTPTAGYTF. Written as DNA, the CDR3 is TGTGCCAGCAGCGTAGGGACACCAACGGCCGGCTACACCTTC.

The gene calls are TRBV10-3 and TRBJ2-1; D gene unclear. V lost 3 bases and J lost 4, with 13 bases in between. In germline, CDR1 is ENHRY, CDR2 SYGVKD. The CDR3 is 15 residues long. DNA for the CDR3: TGTGCCATCAGTGATCTGTCAGGAAGATACAATGAGCAGTTCTTC. Protein: CAISDLSGRYNEQFF.